This T cell receptor (beta chain) was captured by sequencing in a study of blood T cell repertoires in COVID-19 (dated by TCRdb to about 2020). Regarding the research as a whole: The collaborator samples originated in the United States, Italy and Spain and spanned the acute and convalescent phases of COVID-19. The repertoires were released in a freely available public database meant as a resource for research on the immune response to SARS-CoV-2. Where available, HLA class I and class II types were taken from metadata supplied by the sample provider and were not determined by assay-based typing. The samples were drawn from the first 160 participants of the ongoing ImmuneRACE study and from 950 to 1,500 subjects provided by 6 global collaborators. Subjects who had been exposed to COVID-19, were actively infected with it, or had recovered from it provided the deeply sampled blood TCRbeta repertoires that made up the dataset. The sample metadata nearly always contained a de-identified subject ID, COVID-19 status, age in years and sex. The prospective study material was composed of cDNA or gDNA derived from T cells, B-cell-depleted T cells, or PBMCs.

Overall study outcomes, separate from this receptor: How much clinical and demographic metadata was included differed by source and by participant, and the metadata was provided uncurated.

Collaborating institutions collected whole blood in K2EDTA tubes following their own protocols. Collaborator samples were shipped for TCRbeta analysis as frozen whole blood, isolated PBMCs, or DNA extracted from either sample type. Cut back by 0 bases and 4 bases, the V and J ends lie 7 bases apart. CDR3 length: 13 amino acids, cysteine to phenylalanine. Only the CDR3 DNA stays, 39 bases, in frame from base 1. CDR1 and CDR2 are read off the germline V gene as SGDLS and YYNGEE. Points on this clone: Its target antigen remains unknown. Within one base of it there is no much larger clone, and no base qualities were kept.

TCRbeta CDR3 regions were amplified from genomic DNA by means of the immunoSEQ Assay, a bias-controlled multiplex PCR. On the study's bioinformatics: Within the assay, amplification of reference gene primers was used to estimate how many nucleated cells each sample contained. Sequence reads were collapsed and filtered to measure the absolute abundance of every unique TCRbeta CDR3 rearrangement. For each sample, productive Simpson clonality was calculated as the square root of Simpson's diversity index across productive rearrangements. TCRdb obtained this table from immuneACCESS and retained in-frame rearrangements with V and J assigned. These tables miss some clones; where compared with another copy, unresolved V genes account for less than half of the shortfall, and the remainder is unexplained. V, J and clone size were drawn from that table, and D and trimming were deduced from the DNA. The sample table lists roughly 150,000 clones, more than 70% of them with a count of one. Of the sample, 5% falls within the top ten clones.

The sequenced sample consisted of peripheral blood. The chain employs TRBV9 and TRBJ1-1; tentative D gene TRBD1, with 5 bases matching. The sequence was obtained from a woman aged 45-65 years with acute or convalescent COVID-19. DNA sequence: TGTGCCAGCAGCGTAGCAGACAGCACTGAAGCTTTCTTT. Its coded protein is CASSVADSTEAFF.